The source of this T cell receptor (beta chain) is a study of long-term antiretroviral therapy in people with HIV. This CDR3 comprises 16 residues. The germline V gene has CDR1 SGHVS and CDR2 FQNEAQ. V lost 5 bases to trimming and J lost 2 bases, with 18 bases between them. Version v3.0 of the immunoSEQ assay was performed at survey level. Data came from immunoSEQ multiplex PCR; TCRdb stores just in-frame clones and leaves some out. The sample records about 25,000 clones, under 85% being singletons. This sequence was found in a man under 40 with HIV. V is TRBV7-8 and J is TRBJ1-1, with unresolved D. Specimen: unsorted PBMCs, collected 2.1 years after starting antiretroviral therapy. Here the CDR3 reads CASSPDPRPPNTEAFF. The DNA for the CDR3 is TGTGCCAGCAGCCCGGACCCCCGCCCCCCCAACACTGAAGCTTTCTTT.